This T cell receptor (beta chain) was recovered during a study of cytomegalovirus exposure and HLA in healthy donors. Only in-frame clones appear in the TCRdb table, and some are missing; sequencing was by immunoSEQ multiplex PCR. The sample consists of roughly 250,000 clones, around 90% of them appearing once. This clone was detected only once. The source is a woman aged 18 to 35 in good health and CMV-seronegative. Sequencing was done on a sample of PBMCs.

The CDR3 sequence is CASSYVGAGTEAFF. The CDR3 DNA sequence: TGTGCCAGCAGTTACGTGGGGGCCGGCACTGAAGCTTTCTTT. The chain recombines TRBV6-5 with TRBJ1-1, with D possibly being TRBD1 (6 bases). Trimming removed 2 bases from V and 4 bases from J, with 11 bases in between. CDR3 size: 14 residues. Germline loops: CDR1 MNHEY, CDR2 SVGAGI.